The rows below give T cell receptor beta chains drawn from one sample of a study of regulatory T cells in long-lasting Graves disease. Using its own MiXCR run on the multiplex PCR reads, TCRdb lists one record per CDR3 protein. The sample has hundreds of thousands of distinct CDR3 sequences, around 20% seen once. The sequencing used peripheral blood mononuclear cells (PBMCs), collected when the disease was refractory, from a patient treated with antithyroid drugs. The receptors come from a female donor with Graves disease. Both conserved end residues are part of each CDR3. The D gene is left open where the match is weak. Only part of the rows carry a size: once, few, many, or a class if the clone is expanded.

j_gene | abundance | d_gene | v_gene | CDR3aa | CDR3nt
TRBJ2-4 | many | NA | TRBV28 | CASSLCSVHLDSLGDLAKNIQYF | TGTGCCAGCAGTTTATGCTCTGTTCATCTAGACAGTCTAGGAGATTTAGCCAAAAACATTCAGTACTTC
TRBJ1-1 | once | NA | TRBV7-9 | CASSLTMGYTEAFF | TGTGCCAGCAGCTTAACTATGGGCTACACTGAAGCTTTCTTT
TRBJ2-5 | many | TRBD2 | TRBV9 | CASSAEGTSGETQYF | TGTGCCAGCAGCGCCGAGGGGACTAGCGGAGAGACCCAGTACTTC
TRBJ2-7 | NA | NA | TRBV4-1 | CASSQSSAAYEQYF | TGCGCCAGCAGCCAATCTTCTGCCGCCTACGAGCAGTACTTC
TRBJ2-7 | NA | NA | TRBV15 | CATSPLGENDEQYF | TGTGCCACCAGCCCCCTTGGGGAGAACGACGAGCAGTACTTC
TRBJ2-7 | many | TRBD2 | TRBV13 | CASSPRLAGGYEQYF | TGTGCCAGCAGCCCCCGGCTAGCGGGAGGCTACGAGCAGTACTTC
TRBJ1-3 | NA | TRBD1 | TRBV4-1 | CASSQEGGGLDRGIGNTIYF | TGCGCCAGCAGCCAAGAAGGAGGGGGCCTGGACAGGGGAATAGGAAACACCATATATTTT
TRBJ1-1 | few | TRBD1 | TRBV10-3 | CAISGQGAKGEAFF | TGTGCCATCAGTGGGCAGGGGGCTAAAGGTGAAGCTTTCTTT
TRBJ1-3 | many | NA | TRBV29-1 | CSVEDGDSGNTIYF | TGCAGCGTTGAAGACGGGGACTCTGGAAACACCATATATTTT
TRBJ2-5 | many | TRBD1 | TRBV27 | CASSQGQTGETQYF | TGTGCCAGCAGTCAGGGACAGACCGGAGAGACCCAGTACTTC
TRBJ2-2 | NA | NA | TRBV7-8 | CASSSDRLTGELFF | TGTGCCAGCAGCTCGGACCGCCTGACCGGGGAGCTGTTTTTT
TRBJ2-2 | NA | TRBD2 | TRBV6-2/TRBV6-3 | CASSPRGGRTGELFF | TGTGCCAGCAGCCCACGGGGGGGGAGGACCGGGGAGCTGTTTTTT
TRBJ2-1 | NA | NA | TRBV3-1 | CASSHTGSYNEQFF | TGTGCCAGCAGCCATACCGGGTCCTACAATGAGCAGTTCTTC
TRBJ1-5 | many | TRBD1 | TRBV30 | CAWSADRAGPQHF | TGTGCCTGGAGTGCGGACAGGGCCGGGCCCCAGCATTTT
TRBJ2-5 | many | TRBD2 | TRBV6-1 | CASSIGLAGVETQYF | TGTGCCAGCAGCATCGGACTAGCGGGAGTTGAGACCCAGTACTTC
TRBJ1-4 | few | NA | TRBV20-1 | CNARLGAEEKLFF | TGCAATGCTAGGTTGGGCGCGGAAGAAAAACTGTTTTTT
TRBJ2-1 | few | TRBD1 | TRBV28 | CASSHRGNEQFF | TGTGCCAGCAGCCACAGGGGTAATGAGCAGTTCTTC
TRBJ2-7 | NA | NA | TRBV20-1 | CSARERVQGSEQYF | TGCAGTGCTAGAGAGAGGGTCCAGGGGAGCGAGCAGTACTTC
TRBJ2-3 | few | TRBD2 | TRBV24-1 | CATSDSGTSADTQYF | TGTGCCACCAGTGATTCCGGGACTAGCGCAGATACGCAGTATTTT
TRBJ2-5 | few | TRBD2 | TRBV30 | CAWSTGLAGVETQYF | TGTGCCTGGAGTACCGGACTAGCGGGAGTAGAGACCCAGTACTTC
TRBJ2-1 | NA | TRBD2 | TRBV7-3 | CASSQGLLGNEQFF | TGTGCCAGCAGCCAGGGACTATTGGGCAATGAGCAGTTCTTC
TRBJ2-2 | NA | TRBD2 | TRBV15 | CATSIDGGLRGTGELFF | TGTGCCACCAGCATAGATGGGGGACTACGGGGCACCGGGGAGCTGTTTTTT
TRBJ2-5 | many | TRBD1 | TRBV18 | CASSELRTGRLQETQYF | TGTGCCAGCTCCGAATTACGGACAGGGCGGCTCCAAGAGACCCAGTACTTC
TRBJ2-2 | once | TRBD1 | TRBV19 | CARQGLTNTGELFF | TGTGCCAGACAGGGGCTGACGAACACCGGGGAGCTGTTTTTT
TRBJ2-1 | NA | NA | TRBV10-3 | CAISEWTDEQFF | TGTGCCATCAGTGAGTGGACCGATGAGCAGTTCTTC
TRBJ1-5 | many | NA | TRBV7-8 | CASSSGGAFNQPQHF | TGTGCCAGCAGCTCCGGAGGGGCTTTCAATCAGCCCCAGCATTTT
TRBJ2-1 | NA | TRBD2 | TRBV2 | CASSLAGLYNEQFF | TGTGCCAGCAGCTTAGCGGGACTCTACAATGAGCAGTTCTTC
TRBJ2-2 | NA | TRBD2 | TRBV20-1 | CSAMHRTSGRSTGELFF | TGCAGTGCTATGCACCGGACTAGCGGGAGGAGCACCGGGGAGCTGTTTTTT
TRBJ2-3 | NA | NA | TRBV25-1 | CASSELGGSTDTQYF | TGTGCCAGCAGTGAATTGGGCGGAAGCACAGATACGCAGTATTTT
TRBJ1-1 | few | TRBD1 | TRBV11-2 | CASSFFGQGVSAFF | TGTGCCAGCAGCTTCTTCGGACAGGGGGTGTCGGCTTTCTTT
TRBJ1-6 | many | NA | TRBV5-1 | CASSRNRQDNSPLHF | TGCGCCAGCAGCAGGAATCGACAGGATAATTCACCCCTCCACTTT
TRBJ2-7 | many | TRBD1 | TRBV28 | CASSYLIGQGKIEQYF | TGTGCCAGCAGTTATCTTATCGGACAGGGGAAAATCGAGCAGTACTTC
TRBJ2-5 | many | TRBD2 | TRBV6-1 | CASNPIAGVPETQYF | TGTGCCAGCAATCCAATAGCGGGAGTCCCAGAGACCCAGTACTTC
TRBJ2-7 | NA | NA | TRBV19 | CASSEAGVYEQYF | TGTGCCAGTAGTGAAGCCGGGGTGTACGAGCAGTACTTC
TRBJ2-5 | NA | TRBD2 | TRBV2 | CASSEEGGHQETQYF | TGTGCCAGCAGTGAAGAGGGAGGGCACCAAGAGACCCAGTACTTC
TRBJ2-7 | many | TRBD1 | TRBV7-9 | CASSLARQGAYEQYF | TGTGCCAGCAGCTTAGCGCGACAGGGCGCCTACGAGCAGTACTTC
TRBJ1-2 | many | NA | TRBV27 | CASSFGPDYGYTF | TGTGCCAGCAGTTTCGGGCCAGACTATGGCTACACCTTC
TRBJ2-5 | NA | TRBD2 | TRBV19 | CASRIPRRTSATQETQYF | TGTGCCAGCCGAATCCCCCGCCGGACTAGCGCCACCCAAGAGACCCAGTACTTC
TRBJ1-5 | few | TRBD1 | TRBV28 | CASSAGQGQSQPQHF | TGTGCCAGCAGTGCCGGACAGGGCCAAAGTCAGCCCCAGCATTTT
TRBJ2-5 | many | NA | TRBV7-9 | CASSGRTPEWETQYF | TGTGCCAGCAGCGGGCGGACACCCGAATGGGAGACCCAGTACTTC
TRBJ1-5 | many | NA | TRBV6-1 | CASSRTRGGNQPQHF | TGTGCCAGCAGCAGGACAAGGGGTGGCAATCAGCCCCAGCATTTT
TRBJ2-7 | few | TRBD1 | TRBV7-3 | CASSRDRGGEQYF | TGTGCCAGCAGCCGAGACAGGGGTGGCGAGCAGTACTTC
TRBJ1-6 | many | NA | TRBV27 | CASSLFGVFTSPLHF | TGTGCCAGCAGTTTATTCGGGGTTTTTACTTCACCCCTCCACTTT
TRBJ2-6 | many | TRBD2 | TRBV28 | CASSPLAGTSSGANVLTF | TGTGCCAGCAGTCCCCTAGCGGGAACCAGCTCTGGGGCCAACGTCCTGACTTTC
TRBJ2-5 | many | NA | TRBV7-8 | CASTQRRVQETQYF | TGTGCCAGCACCCAGAGGCGGGTTCAAGAGACCCAGTACTTC
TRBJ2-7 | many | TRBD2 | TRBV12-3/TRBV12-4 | CASSSTSGSFHEQYF | TGTGCCAGCAGTTCGACTAGCGGGAGCTTCCACGAGCAGTACTTC